The 15 T cell receptor beta chains in this list originate from one sample, sequenced in a study of monozygotic twins with inflammatory bowel disease (dated by TCRdb to 2018 to 2020). Libraries were built with 5' RACE. The sample was run on an Illumina HiSeq 2500. After the reads were reprocessed by TCRdb, one entry was made per CDR3 protein sequence, with no DNA. The sample table holds some 300,000 distinct CDR3 sequences. 5.6% of the sample goes to the ten largest clones. The sequencing sample was made of blood. These TCRs come from a human donor with ulcerative colitis or Crohn's disease, or a healthy co-twin of an affected twin (not recorded which).

This rearrangement joins TRBV6-5 to TRBJ2-5; the TRBD1 assignment by TCRdb is unverifiable without DNA. This CDR3 is 13 amino acids long. The V gene's germline CDR1 is MNHEY and CDR2 SVGAGI. CDR3: CASSPDVSLTQYF.

The V call is TRBV4-3, the J call TRBJ2-7; the TCRdb call, TRBD1, lacks DNA for checking. The CDR3 has 16 residues. CDR1 and CDR2 from the germline V gene are LGHNA and YSLEER. The CDR3: CASSQGRQSNSYEQYF.

The chain combines TRBV5-6 with TRBJ2-7. CDR1 is SGHDT and CDR2 is YYEEEE in the germline V gene. This CDR3 spans 13 amino acids. CDR3 in amino acids: CASSFLGFNEQYF.

CDR3 sequence: CSSRLQGASTGELFF. The rearrangement joins TRBV27 to TRBJ2-2; without DNA, the TCRdb call of TRBD1 cannot be checked. Germline assignment: CDR1 MNHEY and CDR2 SMNVEV (reference sequence). There are 15 residues in the CDR3.

The V call is TRBV9, the J call TRBJ1-1; TCRdb picks TRBD1, but there is no DNA to check that call. This CDR3 spans 15 amino acids. Germline-derived CDR1 and CDR2 are SGDLS and YYNGEE. CDR3 region: CASSARTGGNTEAFF.

This chain uses TRBV4-1 with TRBJ1-5; TCRdb designates TRBD1, a call that cannot be tested without DNA. Germline V gene data show CDR1 as MGHRA and CDR2 as YSYEKL. The CDR3 length is 16 residues. This CDR3 reads CASSQGQGQSNQPQHF.

The chain is built from TRBV7-2 and TRBJ2-7; the TCRdb call, TRBD1, lacks DNA for checking. The CDR3 consists of 12 residues. The germline gives CDR1 SGHTA, CDR2 FQGNSA. This CDR3 is CASSPGYYQQYF. Based on the CDR3 plus reference TRBV7-2 and TRBJ2-7, the full variable domain is GAGVSQSPSNKVTEKGKDVELRCDPISGHTALYWYRQSLGQGLEFLIYFQGNSAPDKSGLPSDRFSAERTGGSVSTLTIQRTQQEDSAVYLCASSPGYYQQYFGPGTRLTVT.

This sequence joins TRBV5-1 and TRBJ2-5. The CDR3 contains 14 residues. Per the germline V gene, CDR1 is SGHRS and CDR2 is YFSETQ. CDR3 protein: CASSNDRTQETQYF.

The rearrangement uses TRBV11-3 and TRBJ2-1; no DNA is available, so the TRBD2 call from TCRdb remains unchecked. Germline V gene sequence: CDR1 SGHNT, CDR2 YENEEA. The CDR3 extends over 15 amino acids. The CDR3 is CASSLGVAGSNEQFF.

CDR3: CAISETTGTSGRFPYEQYF. The chain joins TRBV10-3 to TRBJ2-7; TCRdb designates TRBD2, a call that cannot be tested without DNA. Germline V gene sequence: CDR1 ENHRY, CDR2 SYGVKD. This CDR3 is built from 19 residues.

CDR3 amino acids: CASSLVSTYEQYF. The J gene is TRBJ2-7, the V gene TRBV12-3 or TRBV12-4. The CDR3 has 13 residues.

The chain is built from TRBV7-2 and TRBJ1-4; TCRdb's D call, TRBD1, is unchecked because there is no DNA. The germline CDR1 and CDR2 sequences are SGHTA and FQGNSA. This CDR3 has 14 amino acids. The CDR3 is CASSQGLANEKLFF.

The chain's CDR3 is CSAIGLAGTGELFF. The chain couples TRBV20-1 to TRBJ2-2; TCRdb reports TRBD2, a call that lacks DNA to check it against. The CDR3 covers 14 residues. Germline V CDR1 and CDR2: DFQATT, SNEGSKA (reference sequence).

The V and J genes are TRBV5-6 and TRBJ2-3; the D call of TRBD1 rests on TCRdb alone, since no DNA is present to check it. This CDR3 is built from 16 residues. Per germline, CDR1 SGHDT and CDR2 YYEEEE. The CDR3 is CASSLEGTGATDTQYF.

The CDR3 spells CASSLDTAYNEQFF. The chain joins TRBV7-2 to TRBJ2-1. The CDR3 consists of 14 residues. Per germline, CDR1 SGHTA and CDR2 FQGNSA. Full variable domain (remainder filled in from reference TRBV7-2 and TRBJ2-1): GAGVSQSPSNKVTEKGKDVELRCDPISGHTALYWYRQSLGQGLEFLIYFQGNSAPDKSGLPSDRFSAERTGGSVSTLTIQRTQQEDSAVYLCASSLDTAYNEQFFGPGTRLTVL.